One sample yielded the 21 T cell receptor beta chains listed below, sequenced in a study of blood T cells in healthy people across ages. The second PCR ran about 6 to 12 cycles with a sample-barcoded 5' primer and J-beta primers. TCRdb re-derived calls from the 5' RACE reads in MiXCR, one entry per CDR3 protein. Counted here are 1.5 million to 1.9 million distinct CDR3 sequences, approximately 39% occurring once; the ten biggest clones make up around 4%. Input material: blood. These receptors were collected from a woman aged 18-29 years in good health.

This clonotype was detected only a few times. This chain connects TRBV12-3 or TRBV12-4 to TRBJ2-5; the D gene could be TRBD1 or TRBD2 (5 bases each). The CDR3 runs 13 residues. V dropped 8 bases and J dropped 11 bases, with 21 bases sitting between them. The DNA of the CDR3 is TGTGCCAGCGCTCTAGGGCAGTTCTGGGGGCAGTACTTC. It specifies CASALGQFWGQYF.

This clonotype was recorded at least ten times. This chain joins TRBV12-3 or TRBV12-4 and TRBJ1-5; 7 nucleotides agree with TRBD1. Trimming at V came to 4 bases and at J to 3 bases, leaving 6 bases not matched to a gene. The CDR3 totals 15 residues. CDR3 bases: TGTGCCAGCAGTTCCCGGACAGGCGTCAATCAGCCCCAGCATTTT. Residues: CASSSRTGVNQPQHF.

The CDR3 loop reads CASSYKAGQVYSNQPQHF. The CDR3 DNA reads TGTGCCAGCAGCTATAAAGCGGGACAGGTTTATAGCAATCAGCCCCAGCATTTT. The chain combines TRBV6-2 or TRBV6-3 with TRBJ1-5; TRBD1 aligns across 8 bases. V shed 6 bases and J 0 bases; nucleotides not matched to a gene: 13. Germline V gene lookup returns CDR1 MNHEY and CDR2 SVGEGT. The CDR3 has 18 amino acids.

V gene TRBV18 combines with J gene TRBJ1-5; D is possibly TRBD1 (5 bases). From germline, CDR1 is KGHSH and CDR2 LQKENI. This CDR3 is 16 amino acids long. Trimming left V 2 bases short and J 7 bases short, with 18 bases between. The CDR3 loop reads CASSPSSGTGYQPQHF. CDR3 nucleotide sequence: TGTGCCAGCTCACCATCCTCAGGGACCGGTTACCAGCCCCAGCATTTT.

To note about this clonotype: Sequence at one end of the junction differs from germline and may be a read error. The chain recombines TRBV18 with TRBJ1-5; D remains unclear. Germline V gene sequence: CDR1 KGHSH, CDR2 LQKENI. The CDR3 loop spans 14 amino acids. The CDR3 DNA reads TGTGCCAGCTCACCAGATTATAGCAATCAGCTCCAGCATTTT. As protein: CASSPDYSNQLQHF.

The chain links TRBV10-3 to TRBJ2-5; 8 bases align to TRBD1. Losses at the gene ends were 3 bases for V and 6 bases for J; bases not matched to a gene: 12. The CDR3 loop spans 16 amino acids. Germline V lookup: CDR1 ENHRY, CDR2 SYGVKD. CDR3 nucleotides: TGTGCCATCAGTGACCACGGACAGGGAGCTTTCAAGACCCAGTACTTC. Its translation: CAISDHGQGAFKTQYF.

A remark on this clonotype: One junction end disagrees with the germline gene, perhaps due to a read error. The chain carries TRBV6-6 and TRBJ2-7; D gene unclear. CDR1 and CDR2 (germline): MNHNY, SVGAGI (reference sequence). The CDR3 is made up of 13 amino acids. CDR3 amino acids: CAGSYGSLYEQYF. The CDR3 DNA follows: TGTGCCGGCAGTTATGGCAGCCTCTACGAGCAGTACTTC.

This clonotype was seen only a few times. The chain employs TRBV2 and TRBJ2-1; 7 bases are shared with TRBD2. Trimming cost V 7 bases and J 4 bases; bases outside gene matches: 16. This CDR3 spans 17 amino acids. The germline V gene has CDR1 SNHLY and CDR2 FYNNEI. The CDR3 reads CASTRSGRGDLYNEQFF. For the CDR3, the DNA is TGTGCCAGCACTAGATCAGGTCGGGGGGATTTGTACAATGAGCAGTTCTTC. The variable domain in full, completed from reference TRBV2 and TRBJ2-1, reads EPEVTQTPSHQVTQMGQEVILRCVPISNHLYFYWYRQILGQKVEFLVSFYNNEISEKSEIFDDQFSVERPDGSNFTLKIRSTKLEDSAMYFCASTRSGRGDLYNEQFFGPGTRLTVL.

The rearrangement joins TRBV4-1 to TRBJ1-1, with D possibly TRBD1 on 5 matching bases. V dropped 7 bases and J dropped 1 base, with 10 bases sitting between them. The CDR3 has 13 amino acids. Germline CDR1 and CDR2: MGHRA and YSYEKL. This chain's CDR3 is CASKDGTNTEAFF. CDR3 sequence (DNA): TGCGCCAGCAAAGATGGGACGAACACTGAAGCTTTCTTT.

The chain links TRBV5-6 to TRBJ2-7; weak D call: TRBD2 (6 bases). V was trimmed by 1 base and J by 7 bases, leaving 21 bases between them. From germline, CDR1 is SGHDT and CDR2 YYEEEE. CDR3 size: 16 residues. CDR3 bases: TGTGCCAGCAGCTTGTCGCCGGGAGCTAGGTACAATGAGCAGTACTTC. Translation gives CASSLSPGARYNEQYF.

The sample holds a few counts of this clonotype. The rearrangement joins TRBV27 to TRBJ2-7; 7 bases align to TRBD2. CDR1 and CDR2 (germline): MNHEY, SMNVEV (reference sequence). This CDR3 has 19 amino acids. J lost 1 base, V lost 2 bases, and 17 bases had no gene match. This CDR3 is CASSLLPIRRLAPSYEQYF. The CDR3 nucleotides read TGTGCCAGCAGTTTACTCCCAATTCGACGACTAGCCCCTTCCTACGAGCAGTACTTC.

V usage is TRBV6-5 and J usage is TRBJ2-3; no clear D. V was trimmed by 7 bases and J by 3 bases, leaving 17 bases between them. The CDR3 totals 15 residues. Per the germline V gene, CDR1 is MNHEY and CDR2 is SVGAGI. The CDR3 coding sequence is TGTGCCAGCAAATCCCAGCTCGGCTATACAGATACGCAGTATTTT. This encodes CASKSQLGYTDTQYF.

This CDR3 is CAGKSESSYEQYF. Here the CDR3 DNA reads TGTGCCGGCAAGAGCGAGAGCTCGTACGAGCAGTACTTC. This sequence joins TRBV6-6 and TRBJ2-7; D not certain. This CDR3 has 13 residues. Germline values: CDR1 MNHNY, CDR2 SVGAGI (reference sequence). V lost 11 bases and J lost 4, with 18 bases in between.

As for this clonotype: Germline and junction disagree at one end, which may indicate a read error. This sequence joins TRBV7-7 and TRBJ2-5; possibly TRBD1 or TRBD2 for D (5 bases each). CDR1 and CDR2 (germline): SSHAT, FNYEAQ (reference sequence). The CDR3 has 15 residues. DNA of the CDR3: TGTGCTAGCAGCAGGAGAGGGGACGTCTTAGAGACCCAGTACTTC. Translating gives CASSRRGDVLETQYF.

The V and J genes are TRBV11-2 and TRBJ2-1; TRBD1 matches at 8 bases. The junction had 4 bases not matched to a gene; V was cut back by 7 bases and J by 2 bases. Germline CDR1 reads SGHAT; CDR2 reads FQNNGV. The CDR3 contains 14 residues. CDR3: CASKWTGTYNEQFF. The CDR3 DNA reads TGTGCCAGCAAATGGACAGGGACCTACAATGAGCAGTTCTTC. The full variable domain, with the rest looked up from reference TRBV11-2 and TRBJ2-1, is EAGVAQSPRYKIIEKRQSVAFWCNPISGHATLYWYQQILGQGPKLLIQFQNNGVVDDSQLPKDRFSAERLKGVDSTLKIQPAKLEDSAVYLCASKWTGTYNEQFFGPGTRLTVL.

Only a few counts were recorded for this clonotype. V usage is TRBV12-5 and J usage is TRBJ2-5, with 13 bases that match TRBD2. V lost 5 bases, J lost 0 bases, and 6 bases stayed unmatched. The germline CDR1 and CDR2 sequences are LGHNT and FRNRAP. This CDR3 contains 17 residues. The CDR3 loop is CASGPGLAGTYQETQYF. The CDR3 DNA is TGTGCTAGTGGTCCGGGACTAGCGGGAACTTACCAAGAGACCCAGTACTTC.

This clonotype has more than one count but fewer than ten. The chain uses TRBV5-1 and TRBJ2-3, with 9 bases identical to TRBD2. Per the germline V gene, CDR1 is SGHRS and CDR2 is YFSETQ. Losses at the gene ends were 1 base for V and 3 bases for J; bases not matched to a gene: 9. This CDR3 has 17 amino acids. The CDR3 region has the DNA TGCGCCAGCAGCTTGCCTGGGGTAGCGGGGGATACAGATACGCAGTATTTT. It yields the protein CASSLPGVAGDTDTQYF.

In its sample, this clonotype was seen a few times. The rearrangement uses TRBV19 and TRBJ2-1, with D hard to call. Germline V gives CDR1 LNHDA, CDR2 SQIVND (reference sequence). This CDR3 comprises 11 residues. Trimming took 3 bases from V and 9 from J, leaving 6 bases between them. CDR3 in amino acids: CASSIGREQFF. The CDR3 coding sequence is TGTGCCAGTAGTATCGGGCGTGAGCAGTTCTTC.

The J gene is TRBJ2-7, the V gene TRBV18; 7 nucleotides align to TRBD1. Germline values: CDR1 KGHSH, CDR2 LQKENI. Trimming took 3 bases from V and 1 from J; bases not matched to a gene: 6. The CDR3 has 15 residues. Here the CDR3 reads CASSPTGKGSYEQYF. In nucleotides, the CDR3 is TGTGCCAGCTCACCGACAGGGAAAGGGTCCTACGAGCAGTACTTC.

CDR3 nucleotides: TGTGCCAGCAGCCAAGATCAACGGGAGAGTCCCACAGATACGCAGTATTTT. As protein: CASSQDQRESPTDTQYF. The rearrangement links TRBV3-1 to TRBJ2-3, with D perhaps TRBD2 (6 bases). The CDR3 extends over 17 amino acids. V lost 0 bases, J lost 2 bases, and 15 bases lay in between. The germline V gene encodes CDR1 LGHDT and CDR2 YNNKEL (reference sequence).

This clonotype was observed a handful of times. This chain links TRBV7-9 with TRBJ2-3; D is possibly TRBD2 (6 bases). Germline V gene sequence: CDR1 SEHNR, CDR2 FQNEAQ (reference sequence). The CDR3 covers 17 residues. Trimming left V 0 bases short and J 2 bases short, with 15 bases between. CDR3 bases: TGTGCCAGCAGCTTAGCGCTTCTACTAGCTTCCACAGATACGCAGTATTTT. Protein product: CASSLALLLASTDTQYF.